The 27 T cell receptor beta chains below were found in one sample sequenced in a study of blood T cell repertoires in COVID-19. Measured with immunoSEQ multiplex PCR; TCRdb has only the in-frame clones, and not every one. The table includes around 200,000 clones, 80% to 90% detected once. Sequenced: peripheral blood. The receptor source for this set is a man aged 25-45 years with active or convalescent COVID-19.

This CDR3 reads CASSIGASGRTGEQYF. The CDR3 coding sequence is TGTGCCAGTAGTATCGGGGCTAGCGGGAGGACGGGCGAGCAGTACTTC. The chain couples TRBV19 to TRBJ2-7; 11 nucleotides agree with TRBD2. This CDR3 contains 16 residues. Germline values: CDR1 LNHDA, CDR2 SQIVND (reference sequence). The trim removed 3 bases at V and 6 bases at J, leaving 10 bases unmatched. Looking up the rest from reference TRBV19 and TRBJ2-7 gives the full variable domain: DGGITQSPKYLFRKEGQNVTLSCEQNLNHDAMYWYRQDPGQGLRLIYYSQIVNDFQKGDIAEGYSVSREKKESFPLTVTSAQKNPTAFYLCASSIGASGRTGEQYFGPGTRLTVT.

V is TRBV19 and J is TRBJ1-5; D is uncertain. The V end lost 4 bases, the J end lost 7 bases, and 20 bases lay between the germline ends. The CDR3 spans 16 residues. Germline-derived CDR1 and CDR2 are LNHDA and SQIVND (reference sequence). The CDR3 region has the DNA TGTGCCAGTAGTAAGGCGGGCTACACGGTACCCCAGCCCCAGCATTTT. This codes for CASSKAGYTVPQPQHF.

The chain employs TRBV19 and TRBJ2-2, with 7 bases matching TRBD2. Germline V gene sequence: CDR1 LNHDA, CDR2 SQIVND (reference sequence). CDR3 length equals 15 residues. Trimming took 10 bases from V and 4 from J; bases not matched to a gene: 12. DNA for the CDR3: TGTGCCACGAGACTAGCCGGGTCAGGCACCGGGGAGCTGTTTTTT. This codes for CATRLAGSGTGELFF.

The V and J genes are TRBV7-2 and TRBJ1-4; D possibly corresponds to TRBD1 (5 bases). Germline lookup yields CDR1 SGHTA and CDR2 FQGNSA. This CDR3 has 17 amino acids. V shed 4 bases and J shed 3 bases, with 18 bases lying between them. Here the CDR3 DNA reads TGTGCCAGCAGCTCTTTAGCGGCACAGGTCCCTAATGAAAAACTGTTTTTT. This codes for CASSSLAAQVPNEKLFF.

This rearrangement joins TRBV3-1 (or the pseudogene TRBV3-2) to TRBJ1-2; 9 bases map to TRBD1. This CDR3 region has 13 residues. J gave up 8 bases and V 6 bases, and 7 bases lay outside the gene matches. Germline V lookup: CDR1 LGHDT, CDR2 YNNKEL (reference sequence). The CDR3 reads CASRPTGGGGYTF. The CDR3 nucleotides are TGTGCCAGCAGGCCCACAGGGGGCGGGGGCTACACCTTC.

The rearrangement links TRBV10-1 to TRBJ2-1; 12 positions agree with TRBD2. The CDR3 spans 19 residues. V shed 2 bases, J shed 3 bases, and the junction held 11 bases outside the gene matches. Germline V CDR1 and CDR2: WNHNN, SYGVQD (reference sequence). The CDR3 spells CASSEAGLAGSQGYNEQFF. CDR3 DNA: TGCGCCAGCAGTGAGGCGGGACTAGCGGGTTCACAAGGCTACAATGAGCAGTTCTTC.

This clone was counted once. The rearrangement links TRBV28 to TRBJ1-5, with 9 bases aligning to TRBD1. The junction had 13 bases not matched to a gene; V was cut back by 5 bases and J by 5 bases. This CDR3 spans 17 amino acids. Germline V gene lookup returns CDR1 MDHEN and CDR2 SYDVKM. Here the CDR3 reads CASSQDRGGRSDQPQHF. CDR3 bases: TGTGCCAGCAGTCAGGACAGGGGAGGCCGTAGTGATCAGCCCCAGCATTTT.

The CDR3 DNA follows: TGTGCCAGCAGCTCTGGAGGGGTTAATGGCTACACCTTC. Translation: CASSSGGVNGYTF. The rearrangement uses TRBV7-2 and TRBJ1-2, with a weak D call TRBD1 (5 bases). V lost 4 bases and J lost 6, with 12 bases in between. Germline values: CDR1 SGHTA, CDR2 FQGNSA. The CDR3 is 13 residues long. Based on the CDR3 plus reference TRBV7-2 and TRBJ1-2, the full variable domain is GAGVSQSPSNKVTEKGKDVELRCDPISGHTALYWYRQSLGQGLEFLIYFQGNSAPDKSGLPSDRFSAERTGGSVSTLTIQRTQQEDSAVYLCASSSGGVNGYTFGSGTRLTVV.

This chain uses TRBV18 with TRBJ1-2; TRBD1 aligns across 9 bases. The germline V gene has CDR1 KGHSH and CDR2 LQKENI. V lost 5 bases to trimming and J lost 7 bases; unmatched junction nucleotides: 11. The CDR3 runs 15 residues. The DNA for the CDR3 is TGTGCCAGCTCATTGGAGACAGGGGGGGAGCGTGGCTACACCTTC. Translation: CASSLETGGERGYTF.

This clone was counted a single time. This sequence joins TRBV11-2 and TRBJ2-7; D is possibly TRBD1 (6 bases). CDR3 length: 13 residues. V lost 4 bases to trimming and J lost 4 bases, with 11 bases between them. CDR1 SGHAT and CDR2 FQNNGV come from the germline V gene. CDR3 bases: TGTGCCAGCAGCTCGGGACACCTGTACGAGCAGTACTTC. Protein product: CASSSGHLYEQYF.

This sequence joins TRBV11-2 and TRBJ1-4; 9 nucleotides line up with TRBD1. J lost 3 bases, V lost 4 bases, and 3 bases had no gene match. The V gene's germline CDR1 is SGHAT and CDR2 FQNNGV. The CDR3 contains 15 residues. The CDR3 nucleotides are TGTGCCAGCAGCTGGGGACAGGGAGCTAATGAAAAACTGTTTTTT. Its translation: CASSWGQGANEKLFF.

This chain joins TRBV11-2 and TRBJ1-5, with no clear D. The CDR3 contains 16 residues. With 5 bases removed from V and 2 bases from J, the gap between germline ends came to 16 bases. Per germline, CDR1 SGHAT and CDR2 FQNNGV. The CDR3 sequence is CASSPRGFGGNQPQHF. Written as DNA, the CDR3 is TGTGCCAGCAGCCCGCGGGGTTTTGGGGGCAATCAGCCCCAGCATTTT.

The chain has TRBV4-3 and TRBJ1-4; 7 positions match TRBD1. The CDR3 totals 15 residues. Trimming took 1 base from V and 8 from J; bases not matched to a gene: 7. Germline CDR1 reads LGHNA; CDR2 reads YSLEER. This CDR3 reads CASSQGPGGGEKLFF. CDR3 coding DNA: TGCGCCAGCAGCCAAGGGCCAGGGGGAGGCGAAAAACTGTTTTTT.

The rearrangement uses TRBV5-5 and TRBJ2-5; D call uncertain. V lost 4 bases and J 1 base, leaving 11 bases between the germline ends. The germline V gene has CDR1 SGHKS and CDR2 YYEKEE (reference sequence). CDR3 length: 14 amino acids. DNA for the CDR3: TGTGCCAGCAGCCAGCCGGGTATCCAAGAGACCCAGTACTTC. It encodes CASSQPGIQETQYF.

Here the CDR3 DNA reads TGCGCCAGCAGCCAACAGCGGGCGGCACTCGACTCCGGGGAGCTGTTTTTT. Translated: CASSQQRAALDSGELFF. The rearrangement joins TRBV4-3 to TRBJ2-2; a weak D match, TRBD2 (6 bases). In germline, CDR1 is LGHNA, CDR2 YSLEER. The CDR3 sequence is 17 residues long. V was trimmed by 2 bases and J by 6 bases, leaving 19 bases between them.

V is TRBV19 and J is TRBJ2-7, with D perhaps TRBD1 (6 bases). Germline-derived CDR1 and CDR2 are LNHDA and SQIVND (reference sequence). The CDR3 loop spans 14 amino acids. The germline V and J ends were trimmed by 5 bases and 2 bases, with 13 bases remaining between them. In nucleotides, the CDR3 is TGTGCCAGTAGTGCCCGGGACATGGCCTACGAGCAGTACTTC. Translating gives CASSARDMAYEQYF.

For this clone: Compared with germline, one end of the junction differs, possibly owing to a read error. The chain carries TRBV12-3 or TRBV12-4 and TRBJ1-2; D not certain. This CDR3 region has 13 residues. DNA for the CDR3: TGTGCCATCAGTATAGGCCGCGGCTATGGCTACACCTTC. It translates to CAISIGRGYGYTF.

Here the CDR3 reads CASSQVPGGYGYTF. CDR3 sequence (DNA): TGCGCCAGCAGCCAAGTGCCAGGGGGCTATGGCTACACCTTC. The genes are TRBV4-1 and TRBJ1-2; 7 bases map to TRBD1. This CDR3 region has 14 residues. Per germline, CDR1 MGHRA and CDR2 YSYEKL. After removal of 1 base from V and 4 bases from J, the junction contained 3 bases not matched to a gene.

DNA for the CDR3: TGTGCCAGCAGCCAAGATGTCGCAGGGGGCGGCTATGAGCAGTTCTTC. It specifies CASSQDVAGGGYEQFF. This chain joins TRBV3-1 (or the pseudogene TRBV3-2) and TRBJ2-1; 8 nucleotides align to TRBD1. J gave up 8 bases and V 0 bases, and 9 bases lay outside the gene matches. The CDR3 is 16 amino acids. Germline V lookup: CDR1 LGHDT, CDR2 YNNKEL (reference sequence).

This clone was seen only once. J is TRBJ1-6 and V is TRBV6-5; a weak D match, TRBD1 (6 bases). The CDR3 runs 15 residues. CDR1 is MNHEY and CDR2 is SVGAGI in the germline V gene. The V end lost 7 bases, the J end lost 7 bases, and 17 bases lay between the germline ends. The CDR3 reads CASTDQAGANSPLHF. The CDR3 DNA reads TGTGCCAGCACCGACCAGGCAGGGGCGAATTCACCCCTCCACTTT.

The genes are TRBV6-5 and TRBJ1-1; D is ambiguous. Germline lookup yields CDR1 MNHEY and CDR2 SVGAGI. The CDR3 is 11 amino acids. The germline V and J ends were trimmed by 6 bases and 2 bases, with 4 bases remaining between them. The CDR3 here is CASSRNTEAFF. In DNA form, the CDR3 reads TGTGCCAGCAGCCGTAACACTGAAGCTTTCTTT.

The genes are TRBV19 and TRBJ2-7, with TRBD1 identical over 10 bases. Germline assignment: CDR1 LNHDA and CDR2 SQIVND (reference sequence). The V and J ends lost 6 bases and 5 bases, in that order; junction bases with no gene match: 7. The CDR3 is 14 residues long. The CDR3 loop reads CASSSLGQGNEQYF. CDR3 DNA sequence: TGTGCCAGTAGCTCCCTGGGACAGGGGAACGAGCAGTACTTC.

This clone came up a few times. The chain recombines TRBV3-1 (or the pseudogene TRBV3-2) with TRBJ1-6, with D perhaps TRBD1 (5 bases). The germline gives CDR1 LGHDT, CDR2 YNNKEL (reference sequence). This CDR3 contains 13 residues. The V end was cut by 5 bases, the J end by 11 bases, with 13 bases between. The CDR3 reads CASSAWGEAPLHF. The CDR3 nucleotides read TGTGCCAGCAGCGCTTGGGGGGAGGCACCCCTCCACTTT.

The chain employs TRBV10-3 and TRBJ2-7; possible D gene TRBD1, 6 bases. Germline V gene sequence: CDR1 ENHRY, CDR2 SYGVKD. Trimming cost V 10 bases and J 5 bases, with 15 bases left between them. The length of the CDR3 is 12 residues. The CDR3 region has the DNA TGTGCCACCTCTGGACAGAGAGACGAGCAGTACGTC. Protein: CATSGQRDEQYV.

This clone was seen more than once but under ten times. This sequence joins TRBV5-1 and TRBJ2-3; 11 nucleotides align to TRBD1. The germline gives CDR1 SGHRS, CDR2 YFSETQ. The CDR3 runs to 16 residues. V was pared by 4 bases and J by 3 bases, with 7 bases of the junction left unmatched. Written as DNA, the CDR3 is TGCGCCAGCAGCGGCGGGACAGGGGGTTTAACAGATACGCAGTATTTT. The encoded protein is CASSGGTGGLTDTQYF.

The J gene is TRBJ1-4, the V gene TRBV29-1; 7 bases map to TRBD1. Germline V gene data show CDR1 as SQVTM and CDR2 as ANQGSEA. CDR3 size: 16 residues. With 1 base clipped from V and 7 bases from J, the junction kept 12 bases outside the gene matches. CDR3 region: CSVEVSPAGGSEKLFF. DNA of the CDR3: TGCAGCGTTGAAGTCTCTCCCGCAGGGGGTAGTGAAAAACTGTTTTTT.

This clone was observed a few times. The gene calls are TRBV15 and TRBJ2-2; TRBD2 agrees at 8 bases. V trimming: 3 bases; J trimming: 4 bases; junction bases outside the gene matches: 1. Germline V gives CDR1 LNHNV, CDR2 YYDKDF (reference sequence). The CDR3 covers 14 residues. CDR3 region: CATSRRGATGELFF. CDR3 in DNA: TGTGCCACCAGCAGGCGGGGGGCCACCGGGGAGCTGTTTTTT.